Listed here are 17 T cell receptor beta chains from one sample, sequenced in a study of control samples from healthy donors and cancer patients. Sequencing was performed with immunoSEQ multiplex PCR; in TCRdb, only in-frame clones are kept and a portion is missing. The sample includes 100,000 to 110,000 clones, roughly 87% seen only once; the top ten take about 18%. The material sequenced was blood. These receptors were collected from a woman aged 45-65 years in good health.

The rearrangement links TRBV25-1 to TRBJ2-3; 9 positions agree with TRBD2. This CDR3 has 12 residues. CDR1 is MGHDK and CDR2 is SYGVNS in the germline V gene. V lost 6 bases to trimming and J lost 6 bases; unmatched junction nucleotides: 1. The CDR3 sequence: CASRTSGDTQYF. CDR3 nucleotide sequence: TGTGCCAGCAGGACTAGCGGTGATACGCAGTATTTT.

In its sample, this clone was seen once. The J gene is TRBJ1-5, the V gene TRBV2, with 8 nucleotides matching TRBD1. There are 16 residues in the CDR3. The V gene's germline CDR1 is SNHLY and CDR2 FYNNEI. V lost 0 bases and J lost 6; bases outside the gene matches: 7. In nucleotides, the CDR3 is TGTGCCAGCAGTGAAGCGTGGACAGGGATCGGTCAGCCCCAGCATTTT. It specifies CASSEAWTGIGQPQHF.

This clone showed up just a few times. This chain links TRBV5-1 with TRBJ1-2; tentatively, D is TRBD1 (5 bases). CDR1 is SGHRS and CDR2 is YFSETQ in the germline V gene. The CDR3 loop spans 11 amino acids. V was shortened by 2 bases and J by 7 bases, with 6 bases between the two germline ends. As DNA, the CDR3 is TGCGCCAGCAGCTTAGGGGTTGGCTACACCTTC. Its translation: CASSLGVGYTF.

The chain joins TRBV3-1 (or the pseudogene TRBV3-2) to TRBJ2-3; TRBD2 aligns across 11 bases. Trimming removed 4 bases from V and 7 bases from J; junction bases left unmatched: 4. Per the germline V gene, CDR1 is LGHDT and CDR2 is YNNKEL (reference sequence). This CDR3 is 14 amino acids long. CDR3: CASSLLAGVNTQYF. In DNA, the CDR3 is TGTGCCAGCAGCCTACTAGCGGGAGTGAATACGCAGTATTTT.

The V call is TRBV29-1, the J call TRBJ2-7; a possible D gene is TRBD2 (5 bases). Germline lookup yields CDR1 SQVTM and CDR2 ANQGSEA. Trimming took 4 bases from V and 7 from J, leaving 20 bases between them. There are 14 residues in the CDR3. The CDR3 DNA follows: TGCAGCGTTGCAGCGAGGGCTTCGACACTTGAGCAGTACTTC. Translated: CSVAARASTLEQYF.

The J gene is TRBJ1-5, the V gene TRBV19; the match to TRBD1 covers 10 bases. Germline values: CDR1 LNHDA, CDR2 SQIVND (reference sequence). CDR3 length: 16 amino acids. J was trimmed by 5 bases and V by 5 bases; bases with no gene match: 9. The CDR3 nucleotides are TGTGCCAGTAGTGCACGACAGGGGGCGATTGATCAGCCCCAGCATTTT. This gives the protein CASSARQGAIDQPQHF. Full variable domain (missing parts from reference TRBV19 and TRBJ1-5): DGGITQSPKYLFRKEGQNVTLSCEQNLNHDAMYWYRQDPGQGLRLIYYSQIVNDFQKGDIAEGYSVSREKKESFPLTVTSAQKNPTAFYLCASSARQGAIDQPQHFGDGTRLSIL.

The chain joins TRBV18 to TRBJ2-7; D uncertain. Germline CDR1 is KGHSH and CDR2 is LQKENI. Trimming left V 4 bases short and J 3 bases short, with 10 bases between. This CDR3 region has 13 residues. CDR3 amino acids: CASSQAAGYEQYV. CDR3 coding DNA: TGTGCCAGCTCACAGGCCGCAGGCTACGAGCAGTACGTC.

The gene calls are TRBV3-1 (or the pseudogene TRBV3-2) and TRBJ1-1; possibly TRBD1 for D (5 bases). CDR1 and CDR2 from the germline V gene are LGHDT and YNNKEL (reference sequence). The ends were cut back, 3 bases at V and 0 bases at J, with 11 bases in the middle. The CDR3 is made up of 15 amino acids. The CDR3 spells CASSHGQTVNTEAFF. The CDR3, as DNA: TGTGCCAGCAGCCATGGCCAGACAGTGAACACTGAAGCTTTCTTT.

The rearrangement uses TRBV7-2 and TRBJ2-2; D gene uncertain. V shed 2 bases and J shed 3 bases, with 1 base lying between them. The germline CDR1 and CDR2 sequences are SGHTA and FQGNSA. The CDR3 extends over 12 amino acids. The CDR3 region is CASSLYTGELFF. DNA of the CDR3: TGTGCCAGCAGCTTATACACCGGGGAGCTGTTTTTT.

V gene TRBV5-1 combines with J gene TRBJ1-2, with 7 bases that match TRBD1. The V gene's germline CDR1 is SGHRS and CDR2 YFSETQ. The CDR3 sequence is 16 residues long. The V and J ends lost 0 bases and 7 bases, in that order; junction bases with no gene match: 12. The CDR3 DNA is TGCGCCAGCAGCTTGGGACAGGGAGGGACGGTTGGTGGCTACACCTTC. Translating gives CASSLGQGGTVGGYTF.

The V gene is TRBV5-6, the J gene TRBJ1-2; 7 bases are shared with TRBD1. Losses at the gene ends were 4 bases for V and 1 base for J; bases not matched to a gene: 4. CDR3 length: 14 residues. CDR1 SGHDT and CDR2 YYEEEE come from the germline V gene. This CDR3 is CASSPGQINYGYTF. The CDR3 nucleotides read TGTGCCAGCAGCCCGGGACAGATTAACTATGGCTACACCTTC.

This chain connects TRBV7-9 to TRBJ1-1, with a tentative D call TRBD1 (6 bases). Trimming removed 1 base at V and 5 bases at J, with 17 bases between. The CDR3 runs to 16 residues. Germline V gene lookup returns CDR1 SEHNR and CDR2 FQNEAQ (reference sequence). In nucleotides, the CDR3 is TGTGCCAGCAGCTTAGTAGTAGGGGGAGACGGAACTGAAGCTTTCTTT. Protein product: CASSLVVGGDGTEAFF. Combining the CDR3 with reference TRBV7-9 and TRBJ1-1 gives the whole variable domain DTGVSQNPRHKITKRGQNVTFRCDPISEHNRLYWYRQTLGQGPEFLTYFQNEAQLEKSRLLSDRFSAERPKGSFSTLEIQRTEQGDSAMYLCASSLVVGGDGTEAFFGQGTRLTVV.

The chain uses TRBV14 and TRBJ2-4; D might be TRBD1 or TRBD2, each matching 5 bases. Germline V lookup: CDR1 SGHDN, CDR2 FVKESK. V was trimmed by 5 bases and J by 7 bases, leaving 15 bases between them. The CDR3 is made up of 14 amino acids. The CDR3 spells CASSVWLGVNIQYF. The CDR3 DNA sequence: TGTGCCAGCAGCGTCTGGTTGGGGGTGAACATTCAGTACTTC.

This clone occurred once. The CDR3 ends on some other residue instead of the conserved phenylalanine or tryptophan, so this is likely a read error. The DNA is omitted, as the CDR3 cannot be located on it reliably, and the CDR3 follows TCRdb's listing. The V gene is TRBV29-1, the J gene TRBJ1-1; the D call TRBD1 from the table was never checked on the DNA. The CDR3 spans 10 amino acids, including both terminal residues. The germline gives CDR1 SQVTM, CDR2 ANQGSEA. CDR3 sequence reads: CSVEDWGLVI.

The V call is TRBV27, the J call TRBJ2-5; D is perhaps TRBD2 (6 bases). In germline, CDR1 is MNHEY, CDR2 SMNVEV (reference sequence). Trimming removed 9 bases at V and 7 bases at J, with 24 bases between. The CDR3 is 15 amino acids. The CDR3 reads CASRQEGRLGGTQYF. CDR3 bases: TGTGCCAGTCGGCAAGAAGGACGGTTGGGGGGGACCCAGTACTTC.

The genes are TRBV13 and TRBJ2-5; the match to TRBD2 covers 13 bases. Looked up from germline, CDR1 is PRHDT and CDR2 is FYEKMQ (reference sequence). The CDR3 covers 17 residues. With V trimmed by 5 bases and J by 0 bases, 6 bases remained unmatched. CDR3 nucleotide sequence: TGTGCCAGCAGCCCCGGACTAGCGGGAGCGTACCAAGAGACCCAGTACTTC. It codes for CASSPGLAGAYQETQYF.

This chain connects TRBV12-3 or TRBV12-4 to TRBJ1-3; D call uncertain. The CDR3 spans 13 residues. V lost 7 bases and J lost 0, with 7 bases in between. The CDR3 protein is CASNGLSGNTIYF. In DNA form, the CDR3 reads TGTGCCAGCAACGGACTCTCTGGAAACACCATATATTTT.